This T cell receptor beta chain comes out of a study of shared clonotypes between healthy human individuals (dated by TCRdb to 2019 to 2021). Context from the whole study: A couple of women and a few men aged 18 to 49 years were included in the cohort. For each donor, CD4 naive and CD4 memory were each given three plates, CD8 naive was given two plates, and CD8 memory was given one plate. To estimate repertoire size and how much clonotypes are shared between individuals, the study performed deep sequencing of blood TCR repertoires from a handful of healthy adults. Between about 0.85 and 9.5 billion PBMCs per donor were obtained by leukapheresis. To increase sequencing depth and limit assay-specific biases, TCR repertoire library preparation and sequencing were carried out by different laboratories using diverse techniques.

CDR1 is given as SGHVS and CDR2 as FQNEAQ, both from the germline V gene. The CDR3 spans 15 residues, from the cysteine through the phenylalanine. Only CDR3 DNA remains: 45 bases, in frame from the first base. The junction carries 14 bases between V and J, which are trimmed by 1 base and 5 bases respectively. For the CD8 naive samples, CD45RO-negative cells were positively selected for CCR7, yielding a CD45RA+CCR7+ population from which TemRA cells were excluded. The donors were healthy, HIV-negative adults with no recently reported acute infections or vaccinations. Only Caucasian adults living in Nashville, Tennessee, USA were represented among the donors. Blood was obtained by leukapheresis, after which PBMCs were separated by Ficoll-Histopaque density gradient centrifugation and cryopreserved in liquid nitrogen vapor phase. Purity and quantity of every magnetically sorted T cell population were checked by analytical flow cytometry. Each sorted fraction had its genomic DNA isolated and then quantified by UV absorbance on a Nanodrop 2000c.

TCR CDR3 regions were amplified from genomic DNA by multiplex PCR using the deep immunoSEQ assay. Extracted genomic DNA from each cell subset was spread evenly across all wells of several immunoSEQ 96-well plates, with each plate serving as a replicate. For sorted subsets, approximately 190 ng of genomic DNA, equivalent to 25,000 to 30,000 T cell genomes, went into each replicate PCR. Purified libraries were measured with a Qubit 3.0 fluorometer, size-checked on a Bioanalyzer 2100, and measured again with the KAPA Library Quantification kit. A separate single-read 150-cycle Illumina NextSeq 550 flow cell was used to sequence each immunoSEQ 96-well plate. As for the authors' bioinformatics: Because the immunoSEQ output held only junctional sequences and lacked quality scores, the filtering could not match the filtering applied to full-length reads. Sequences were annotated with PyIR, a Python wrapper for IgBLAST v1.9, and V/J genes and CDR3 were assigned using IMGT germline references. Reads with weak V/J assignments (E-value above 1e-6), missing CDR3, stop codons, out-of-frame junctions, or ambiguous translated residues were removed. V3J clonotypes were defined as sequences sharing the same inferred V gene, J gene, and CDR3 amino acid sequence. To compute the percentage overlap between repertoires, the number of shared unique clonotypes was divided by the size of the smaller repertoire. Richness of each repertoire was evaluated using RTK rarefaction, the Chao1 estimator, and Recon v2.1 estimates of unobserved clonotypes. For all TCRbeta clonotypes obtained by the gDNA method from several donors, generation probabilities were computed with OLGA. Drawn from immuneACCESS, this table holds only the in-frame rearrangements with V and J called that TCRdb kept. Clones are partly lost; checked studies trace under half to an unresolved V gene and leave the rest unexplained. V, J and clone size were drawn from that table, and D and trimming were deduced from the DNA. The sample has approximately 2,000,000 clones on record, around 93% of them singletons. Clones ranked in the top ten supply around 1.7% of the sample.

The study at large found these results: Naive subsets generally had larger estimated clonotype richness than memory subsets did. Compared with non-shared clonotypes, clonotypes shared by all four sorted-subset donors had higher generation probabilities. Only blood was sampled, and tissue TCR repertoires likely differ from those in blood. When a few donors were compared, the shared fraction of clonotypes was around 5% for naive CD4, about 4% for naive CD8, 2.3% for memory CD4, and 0.35% to 0.5% for memory CD8. Pairwise subsampling led to the expectation that sequencing depth would affect the degree of clonotype sharing among donors. Rarefaction of sorted-subset datasets indicated incomplete sequencing despite the large sequencing depth. The genetic and exposure-history diversity represented was limited by the small number of donors.

About this clone: It has no known antigen specificity. Base qualities were left out, and no much larger clone turns up one base away.

This TCR derives from a man between 18 and 29 years old in good health. Some clones in this sample may be carry-over from other donors' samples. Recombination connected TRBV7-8 to TRBJ2-5; tentative D gene TRBD2, with 5 bases matching. The specimen was naive CD8+ T cells from PBMCs. The cell subset or site label here, explained by the study, means: CD45RA+CCR7+. The nucleotides are TGTGCCAGCAGCTTAGACAGCGGAGCCCGGGAGACCCAGTACTTC. Its coded protein is CASSLDSGARETQYF.